The clone carrying this T cell receptor beta chain was recorded a few times. Its antigen is not known. The entry originates in a study of CD8 T cells in Susac syndrome. An input of roughly 0.5 to 1 ug of RNA was subjected to reverse transcription using random hexamers. Amplification of TCR beta CDR3 spanned 54 Vbeta and 13 Jbeta via immunoSEQ multiplex PCR. Via MiXCR, TCRdb re-called the immunoSEQ multiplex PCR reads, giving one row per CDR3 protein. The data contain some 180,000 distinct CDR3 sequences, 91% of them singletons. V lost 5 bases, J lost 4 bases, and 4 bases stayed unmatched. The CDR3 spans 13 residues. Germline V lookup: CDR1 WNHNN, CDR2 SYGVQD (reference sequence). Patients having Susac syndrome satisfied recently defined diagnostic criteria for definite or probable disease. Study-level points and caveats: The CD4+ T cell repertoires of Susac syndrome were found to show no clonal expansion.

The clonotype comes from a human donor with Susac syndrome. The sequenced sample was CD4+ T cells from PBMCs. This sequence joins TRBV10-1 and TRBJ2-7; 8 bases fit TRBD1. In DNA, the CDR3 is TGCGCCAGCAGTCCGGACAGGGTTTACGAGCAGTACTTC. Protein sequence: CASSPDRVYEQYF.